In its sample, the clone carrying this T cell receptor beta chain was seen many times. The antigen is undetermined. Any patient presenting with uncontrolled infection, other autoimmune disease, pregnancy or lactation was left out. These data originate in a study of T cells in Graves' hyperthyroidism and ophthalmopathy. Study-wide results and limits: Progression to ophthalmopathy was predicted a median of 6.5 months early. The blood repertoire included most of the expanded thyroid clonotypes above 0.001.

This CDR3 comprises 16 residues. Germline CDR1 is MDHEN and CDR2 is SYDVKM. V gave up 4 bases and J gave up 3 bases, with 18 bases separating them. The source material, RNA transcripts, was used to amplify TCR beta CDR3 regions. During a first-round RT-PCR of the TCR CDR3, the HTBI primer set was used. TCRdb re-called the multiplex PCR reads with MiXCR, one entry per CDR3 protein. Seen here are under 350,000 distinct CDR3 sequences, about 18% observed once, and the top ten hold around 54%. The source of this sequence is a woman in her forties or fifties with Graves' hyperthyroidism. The specimen sequenced was blood. This sequence joins TRBV28 and TRBJ2-5, with D unresolved. The CDR3 DNA follows: TGTGCCAGCAGTTCTCTGGGTAGCAGATGGAAAGAGACCCAGTACTTC. Translated, it gives CASSSLGSRWKETQYF.